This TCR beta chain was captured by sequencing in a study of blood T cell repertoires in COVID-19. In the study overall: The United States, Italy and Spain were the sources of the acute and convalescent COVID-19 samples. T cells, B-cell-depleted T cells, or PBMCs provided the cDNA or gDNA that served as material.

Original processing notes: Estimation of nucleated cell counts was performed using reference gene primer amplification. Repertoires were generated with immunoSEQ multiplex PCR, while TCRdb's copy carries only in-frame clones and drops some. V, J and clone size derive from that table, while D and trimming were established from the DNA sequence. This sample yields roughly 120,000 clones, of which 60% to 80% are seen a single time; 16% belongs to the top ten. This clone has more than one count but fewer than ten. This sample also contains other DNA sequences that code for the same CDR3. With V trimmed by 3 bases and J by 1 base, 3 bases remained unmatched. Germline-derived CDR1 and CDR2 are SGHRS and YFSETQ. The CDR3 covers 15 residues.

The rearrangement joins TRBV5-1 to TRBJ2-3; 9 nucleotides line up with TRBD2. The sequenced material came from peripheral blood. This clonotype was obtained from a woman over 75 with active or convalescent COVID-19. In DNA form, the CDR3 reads TGCGCCAGCAGCTCTTTAGCGGGAGGCACAGATACGCAGTATTTT. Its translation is CASSSLAGGTDTQYF.